The rows below give T cell receptor beta chains drawn from one sample of a study of shared clonotypes between healthy human individuals. TCRdb's table, derived via immunoSEQ multiplex PCR, lists solely in-frame clones and lacks some. The sample includes under 1,100,000 clones, approximately 68% of them seen just once. Source material: memory CD4+ T cells sorted from blood. These receptors were obtained from a man between 18 and 29 years old in good health. Both conserved end residues are part of each CDR3. Fields, in order: V gene, D gene, clone size, J gene, CDR3 protein, CDR3 DNA. A D gene is named only where the DNA matches it firmly. Size values are once, few and many counts, or a class for expanded clones, and some rows have none.

v_call: TRBV5-1
d_call: .
clone_size: .
j_call: TRBJ1-2
cdr3_aa: CASSLADPYGYTF
cdr3_nt: TGCGCCAGCAGCTTGGCCGATCCCTATGGCTACACCTTC

v_call: TRBV25-1
d_call: .
clone_size: .
j_call: TRBJ1-3
cdr3_aa: CASSGSQVGHRSGNTIYF
cdr3_nt: TGTGCCAGCAGTGGCTCCCAAGTGGGGCATCGCTCTGGAAACACCATATATTTT

v_call: TRBV9
d_call: .
clone_size: .
j_call: TRBJ2-4
cdr3_aa: CASSVAPPLAKENIQYF
cdr3_nt: TGTGCCAGCAGCGTAGCCCCTCCCCTCGCGAAGGAAAACATTCAGTACTTC

v_call: TRBV25-1
d_call: .
clone_size: .
j_call: TRBJ1-2
cdr3_aa: CASSELGISNYGYTF
cdr3_nt: TGTGCCAGCAGTGAACTGGGGATTTCTAACTATGGCTACACCTTC

v_call: TRBV27
d_call: TRBD1
clone_size: .
j_call: TRBJ1-2
cdr3_aa: CASSLGQGFLSYTF
cdr3_nt: TGTGCCAGCAGTTTGGGACAGGGGTTTTTGAGCTACACCTTC

v_call: TRBV7-9
d_call: .
clone_size: medium-sized
j_call: TRBJ1-1
cdr3_aa: CASSWGLNTEAFF
cdr3_nt: TGTGCCAGCAGCTGGGGACTCAACACTGAAGCTTTCTTT

v_call: TRBV2
d_call: .
clone_size: .
j_call: TRBJ1-6
cdr3_aa: CASSERAYTLF
cdr3_nt: TGTGCCAGCAGTGAAAGGGCTTACACCCTCTTT

v_call: TRBV7-2
d_call: .
clone_size: .
j_call: TRBJ2-5
cdr3_aa: CASSLDPGLGTQYF
cdr3_nt: TGTGCCAGCAGCTTAGATCCGGGTTTGGGGACCCAGTACTTC

v_call: TRBV25-1
d_call: .
clone_size: .
j_call: TRBJ2-3
cdr3_aa: CASSGSTDTQYF
cdr3_nt: TGTGCCAGCAGTGGATCCACAGATACGCAGTATTTT

v_call: TRBV28
d_call: .
clone_size: .
j_call: TRBJ1-3
cdr3_aa: CASSPPDGIRNTIYF
cdr3_nt: TGTGCCAGCAGTCCTCCAGACGGAATCAGAAACACCATATATTTT

v_call: TRBV10-2
d_call: .
clone_size: few
j_call: TRBJ2-7
cdr3_aa: CASRKEYEQYF
cdr3_nt: TGCGCCAGCAGAAAGGAATACGAGCAGTACTTC

v_call: TRBV5-1
d_call: .
clone_size: .
j_call: TRBJ2-1
cdr3_aa: CASSLVTGSSYNEQFF
cdr3_nt: TGCGCCAGCAGCTTGGTTACGGGAAGCTCCTACAATGAGCAGTTCTTC

v_call: TRBV5-6
d_call: .
clone_size: .
j_call: TRBJ1-5
cdr3_aa: CASSLGQAYSNQPQHF
cdr3_nt: TGTGCCAGCAGCTTGGGACAGGCTTATAGCAATCAGCCCCAGCATTTT

v_call: TRBV7-6
d_call: .
clone_size: .
j_call: TRBJ2-5
cdr3_aa: CASSLRGREETQYF
cdr3_nt: TGTGCCAGCAGCTTAAGGGGGAGGGAAGAGACCCAGTACTTC

v_call: TRBV5-1
d_call: TRBD1
clone_size: .
j_call: TRBJ2-1
cdr3_aa: CASSLTDRVGINEQFF
cdr3_nt: TGCGCCAGCAGCCTTACCGACAGGGTTGGAATCAATGAGCAGTTCTTC

v_call: TRBV2
d_call: TRBD2
clone_size: .
j_call: TRBJ2-1
cdr3_aa: CASREGLAGSYNEQFF
cdr3_nt: TGTGCCAGCAGGGAGGGGCTAGCGGGGTCCTACAATGAGCAGTTCTTC

v_call: TRBV27
d_call: TRBD1
clone_size: few
j_call: TRBJ1-2
cdr3_aa: CASSYSDRVSGYTF
cdr3_nt: TGTGCCAGCAGTTATTCGGACAGGGTGTCAGGCTACACCTTC

v_call: TRBV6-5
d_call: .
clone_size: few
j_call: TRBJ1-2
cdr3_aa: CASRSAGGVYGYTF
cdr3_nt: TGTGCCAGCCGCTCCGCTGGGGGGGTCTATGGCTACACCTTC

v_call: TRBV27
d_call: .
clone_size: .
j_call: TRBJ2-7
cdr3_aa: CASRGTDRDPQYF
cdr3_nt: TGTGCCAGCAGGGGAACGGACCGGGACCCGCAGTACTTC

v_call: TRBV19
d_call: .
clone_size: .
j_call: TRBJ1-6
cdr3_aa: CASSIEGKSGSYNSPLHF
cdr3_nt: TGTGCCAGTAGTATAGAAGGAAAGAGTGGCTCCTATAATTCACCCCTCCACTTT

v_call: TRBV19
d_call: .
clone_size: .
j_call: TRBJ2-7
cdr3_aa: CASSRTGTYEQYF
cdr3_nt: TGTGCCAGTAGTAGGACGGGAACCTACGAGCAGTACTTC

v_call: TRBV19
d_call: TRBD1
clone_size: .
j_call: TRBJ1-5
cdr3_aa: CASTWDRNQPQHF
cdr3_nt: TGTGCCAGTACCTGGGACAGGAATCAGCCCCAGCATTTT

v_call: TRBV29-1
d_call: .
clone_size: few
j_call: TRBJ1-1
cdr3_aa: CSGERGTEAFF
cdr3_nt: TGCAGCGGGGAACGGGGGACTGAAGCTTTCTTT

v_call: TRBV6-6
d_call: .
clone_size: .
j_call: TRBJ2-7
cdr3_aa: CASSRTAAYEQYF
cdr3_nt: TGTGCCAGCAGTCGGACAGCCGCCTACGAGCAGTACTTC

v_call: TRBV2
d_call: .
clone_size: .
j_call: TRBJ2-3
cdr3_aa: CASTPGVGRSTDTQYF
cdr3_nt: TGTGCCAGCACTCCCGGAGTCGGCAGGTCCACAGATACGCAGTATTTT

v_call: TRBV21-1
d_call: .
clone_size: once
j_call: TRBJ2-5
cdr3_aa: CASSPWGGGDPQETQYF
cdr3_nt: TGTGCCAGCAGCCCCTGGGGTGGCGGGGACCCTCAAGAGACCCAGTACTTC